This record covers a single TCR beta chain. This sample stems from a study of blood T cell repertoires in COVID-19. Overall study: The analysed material was cDNA or gDNA that came from T cells, B-cell-depleted T cells, or PBMCs.

TCRdb's table, derived via immunoSEQ multiplex PCR, lists solely in-frame clones and lacks some. Found here are about 110,000 clones, just under 90% of them singletons; the top ten hold 1.1%. With 5 bases clipped from V and 3 bases from J, the junction kept 9 bases outside the gene matches. This CDR3 has 15 amino acids. Germline CDR1 is SNHLY and CDR2 is FYNNEI. The specimen sequenced was peripheral blood. The chain links TRBV2 to TRBJ1-2, with TRBD1 matching 7 bases. This TCR derives from a human donor in a cohort sampled during active COVID-19. The CDR3 sequence: CASSTGTAQDYGYTF. As DNA, the CDR3 is TGTGCCAGCAGTACCGGGACAGCTCAGGACTATGGCTACACCTTC. The variable domain in full, completed from reference TRBV2 and TRBJ1-2, reads EPEVTQTPSHQVTQMGQEVILRCVPISNHLYFYWYRQILGQKVEFLVSFYNNEISEKSEIFDDQFSVERPDGSNFTLKIRSTKLEDSAMYFCASSTGTAQDYGYTFGSGTRLTVV.